The 28 T cell receptor beta chains given below trace back to one sample, sequenced in a study of regulatory T cells in long-lasting Graves disease. To make TCR beta libraries, researchers used iRepertoire HTBI primers and Arm-PCR of CDR3 regions. MiXCR was run by TCRdb on the multiplex PCR reads, yielding one entry per CDR3 protein. The table includes approximately 270,000 distinct CDR3 sequences, around 19% detected once. The time point was: newly diagnosed GD, antithyroid drugs for less than 3 months. RNA isolated from PBMCs was used to make the TCR library. Separately, the same data were catalogued under a study of T cells in Graves' hyperthyroidism and ophthalmopathy.

The input for sequencing was peripheral blood mononuclear cells (PBMCs), taken at new diagnosis, from a patient treated with antithyroid drugs. The receptor set was obtained from a woman aged 25-40 years with Graves disease.

The sample holds many counts of this clonotype. The chain joins TRBV19 to TRBJ1-4; D may be TRBD1 (5 bases). This CDR3 comprises 15 residues. CDR1 LNHDA and CDR2 SQIVND come from the germline V gene (reference sequence). Trimming removed 6 bases from V and 7 bases from J, with 18 bases in between. The CDR3 spells CASSATGTGLEKLFF. The CDR3 DNA reads as TGTGCCAGTAGCGCGACCGGGACCGGGCTTGAAAAACTGTTTTTT.

In this sample, this clonotype turned up many times. The rearrangement joins TRBV5-4 to TRBJ2-1; 8 positions match TRBD2. With V trimmed by 4 bases and J by 7 bases, 7 bases remained unmatched. This CDR3 spans 14 amino acids. CDR1 and CDR2 from the germline V gene are SGHNT and YYREEE (reference sequence). The CDR3 loop reads CASSAGGAGNEQFF. Here the CDR3 DNA reads TGTGCCAGCAGCGCCGGGGGGGCGGGAAATGAGCAGTTCTTC.

This clonotype was counted at least ten times. The chain carries TRBV6-2 or TRBV6-3 and TRBJ1-2, with 8 bases identical to TRBD1. Looked up from germline, CDR1 is MNHEY and CDR2 is SVGEGT. V dropped 5 bases and J dropped 4; count of bases not matched to a gene: 6. CDR3 length: 14 residues. The CDR3 DNA is TGTGCCAGCAGTGCAGGGGGCGCGGGCTATGGCTACACCTTC. Translated, it gives CASSAGGAGYGYTF.

With respect to this clonotype: The CDR3 carries no conserved terminal phenylalanine or tryptophan, so it likely arises from a read error. The gene calls are TRBV20-1 and TRBJ1-1, with 7 bases identical to TRBD1. Germline V lookup: CDR1 DFQATT, CDR2 SNEGSKA (reference sequence). The CDR3 loop spans 13 amino acids. Unmatched junction bases numbered 4, after V lost 6 bases and J lost 0 bases. For the CDR3, the DNA is TGCAGTGCCCCGGGACAGTTGAACACTGAAGCTTTCTTG. Translating gives CSAPGQLNTEAFL.

The V call is TRBV29-1, the J call TRBJ1-1; D not certain. V was pared by 8 bases and J by 4 bases, with 14 bases between. CDR3 length equals 12 residues. Germline-derived CDR1 and CDR2 are SQVTM and ANQGSEA. DNA for the CDR3: TGCAGCCACCGGTTCGGGGTCACTGAAGCTTTCTTT. It encodes CSHRFGVTEAFF. Based on the CDR3 plus reference TRBV29-1 and TRBJ1-1, the full variable domain is SAVISQKPSRDICQRGTSLTIQCQVDSQVTMMFWYRQQPGQSLTLIATANQGSEATYESGFVIDKFPISRPNLTFSTLTVSNMSPEDSSIYLCSHRFGVTEAFFGQGTRLTVV.

This clonotype was seen many times. V is TRBV13 and J is TRBJ1-1; maybe TRBD1 (5 bases). Per germline, CDR1 PRHDT and CDR2 FYEKMQ (reference sequence). V was clipped by 5 bases and J by 6 bases, with 13 bases between them. CDR3 length: 13 residues. The CDR3 nucleotides are TGTGCCAGCAGCCGAGGGACGGAACCTGAAGCTTTCTTT. Encoded protein: CASSRGTEPEAFF.

This clonotype was picked up a small number of times. The V gene is TRBV18, the J gene TRBJ1-1, with unresolved D. Deletions cut 3 bases from V and 0 bases from J, with 20 bases between. This CDR3 has 18 residues. Germline loops: CDR1 KGHSH, CDR2 LQKENI. DNA for the CDR3: TGTGCCAGCTCACCTAAATCGTGGGTTAGGGAGTTGAACACTGAAGCTTTCTTT. This translates into CASSPKSWVRELNTEAFF.

The sample holds many counts of this clonotype. The gene calls are TRBV2 and TRBJ1-1; maybe TRBD1 (6 bases). The CDR3 sequence is 15 residues long. Germline V gene lookup returns CDR1 SNHLY and CDR2 FYNNEI. V lost 7 bases and J lost 4, with 19 bases in between. CDR3 DNA sequence: TGTGCCAGCACCGCCTTACAGGGCTTGGGCACTGAAGCTTTCTTT. Its protein product is CASTALQGLGTEAFF.

This chain links TRBV3-1 with TRBJ1-3, with 7 bases aligning to TRBD1. CDR1 LGHDT and CDR2 YNNKEL come from the germline V gene (reference sequence). The J segment lost 0 bases and the V segment lost 6 bases, leaving 2 bases of the junction unmatched. The CDR3 loop spans 14 amino acids. DNA of the CDR3: TGTGCCAGCAGTTACAGGGGCTCTGGAAACACCATATATTTT. This sequence encodes CASSYRGSGNTIYF.

V and J are TRBV18 and TRBJ1-1; 9 bases agree with TRBD1. The CDR3 runs to 13 residues. Germline V lookup: CDR1 KGHSH, CDR2 LQKENI. Losses at the gene ends were 7 bases for V and 10 bases for J; bases not matched to a gene: 10. The CDR3 loop reads CASLPGTGRGAFF. In DNA form, the CDR3 reads TGTGCCAGCTTGCCGGGGACAGGGCGTGGAGCTTTCTTT.

This clonotype was found many times. The chain couples TRBV9 to TRBJ2-5; the D call may be TRBD1 or TRBD2 (5 bases each). The V end was cut by 4 bases, the J end by 1 base, with 14 bases between. Germline values: CDR1 SGDLS, CDR2 YYNGEE. The CDR3 sequence is 15 residues long. The DNA for the CDR3 is TGTGCCAGCAGCCTAAGAGGGGAGCCCCAAGAGACCCAGTACTTC. Protein: CASSLRGEPQETQYF.

The CDR3 loop reads CATSGSAGRYNEQFF. The CDR3 coding sequence is TGTGCCACCAGTGGTTCGGCGGGGAGGTACAATGAGCAGTTCTTC. V gene TRBV24-1 combines with J gene TRBJ2-5, with TRBD2 as a possible D gene (6 bases). The end of the DNA aligns better with TRBJ2-1, so the J call may be wrong. The length of the CDR3 is 15 residues. The V gene's germline CDR1 is KGHDR and CDR2 SFDVKD.

This clonotype was counted many times. The J gene is TRBJ1-2, the V gene TRBV2; unclear D gene. The V end was cut by 6 bases, the J end by 2 bases, with 7 bases between. Looked up from germline, CDR1 is SNHLY and CDR2 is FYNNEI. The CDR3 runs 12 residues. CDR3 protein: CASRPVNYGYTF. The CDR3 nucleotides read TGTGCCAGCAGACCCGTAAACTATGGCTACACCTTC.

The chain is built from TRBV29-1 and TRBJ1-2; TRBD1 agrees at 7 bases. CDR1 is SQVTM, CDR2 ANQGSEA, per germline. The V segment lost 5 bases and the J segment 5 bases; nucleotides outside the gene matches: 2. The CDR3 runs to 11 residues. The CDR3 here is CSVPRGYGYTF. The CDR3, as DNA: TGCAGCGTTCCCAGGGGGTATGGCTACACCTTC.

The sample holds a few counts of this clonotype. This could be a read error, since a much larger clone is one nucleotide away. This chain connects TRBV6-2 or TRBV6-3 to TRBJ1-1, with unresolved D. The CDR3 sequence is 15 residues long. From germline, CDR1 is MNHEY and CDR2 SVGEGT. V dropped 3 bases and J dropped 10 bases, with 21 bases sitting between them. The DNA for the CDR3 is TGTGCCAGCAGTTATACGAGGGAAAGGCGCTCTGGAGCTTTCTTT. Its protein product is CASSYTRERRSGAFF.

This clonotype was counted many times. The V call is TRBV5-1, the J call TRBJ1-1, with D unclear. In germline, CDR1 is SGHRS, CDR2 YFSETQ. Trimming shortened V by 3 bases and J by 0 bases, and 18 bases separated the two germline ends. This CDR3 has 17 amino acids. The CDR3: CASSSLGPVRLNTEAFF. CDR3 bases: TGCGCCAGCAGCTCGCTCGGACCGGTGCGATTGAACACTGAAGCTTTCTTT.

This clonotype occurred many times. This sequence joins TRBV6-1 and TRBJ1-1; tentatively, D is TRBD1 (5 bases). The CDR3 has 13 residues. The germline CDR1 and CDR2 sequences are MNHNS and SASEGT. With 8 bases removed from V and 1 base from J, the gap between germline ends came to 11 bases. CDR3: CASWGQENTEAFF. The CDR3 bases are TGTGCCAGCTGGGGCCAGGAGAACACTGAAGCTTTCTTT.

On this clonotype itself: This likely stems from a read error, as it lies one base from a far larger clone. The chain couples TRBV7-3 to TRBJ2-3; the D gene could be TRBD1 or TRBD2 (6 bases each). TRBJ2-7 matches the DNA end more closely, so the J call is doubtful. CDR1 SGHTA and CDR2 FQGTGA come from the germline V gene. The CDR3 has 13 residues. The CDR3 sequence: CASSLALGGEQYF. CDR3 nucleotides: TGTGCCAGCAGCTTGGCTCTAGGGGGGGAGCAGTACTTC.

The rearrangement uses TRBV5-4 and TRBJ1-4; D ambiguous. Germline lookup yields CDR1 SGHNT and CDR2 YYREEE (reference sequence). This CDR3 region has 16 residues. V lost 0 bases, J lost 4 bases, and 13 bases lay in between. Here the CDR3 DNA reads TGTGCCAGCAGCTTGGGAAGGACGGGGTTTAATGAAAAACTGTTTTTT. Its translation is CASSLGRTGFNEKLFF.

There are many counts of this clonotype. The CDR3 protein is CASSLRAGGEQFF. The DNA of the CDR3 is TGTGCCAGCAGCTTAAGAGCCGGGGGTGAGCAGTTCTTC. The chain has TRBV11-2 and TRBJ2-1; a weak D match, TRBD2 (6 bases). Trimming removed 2 bases at V and 9 bases at J, with 11 bases between. CDR1 and CDR2 from the germline V gene are SGHAT and FQNNGV. The CDR3 totals 13 residues.

Remarks on this clonotype: This CDR3 fails to terminate in the conserved phenylalanine or tryptophan, so it likely reflects a read error. The rearrangement joins TRBV3-1 to TRBJ1-2; tentatively, D is TRBD1 (6 bases). CDR1 LGHDT and CDR2 YNNKEL come from the germline V gene (reference sequence). V lost 4 bases to trimming and J lost 8 bases, with 14 bases between them. This CDR3 region has 13 residues. CDR3 DNA sequence: TGTGCCAGCAGCCCGGACGGCCAGGGGGGCTACACCTCC. Amino acids: CASSPDGQGGYTS.

In regard to this clonotype: This clone may be a read error of a much larger clone one base away. The J gene is TRBJ1-5, the V gene TRBV7-9; D is ambiguous. V lost 4 bases and J lost 4, with 11 bases in between. There are 14 residues in the CDR3. Germline values: CDR1 SEHNR, CDR2 FQNEAQ (reference sequence). DNA of the CDR3: TGTGCCAGCAGCTCAATAGGGAGTAATCAGCCCCAGCATTTT. Amino acid sequence: CASSSIGSNQPQHF.

This clonotype was seen ten or more times. V and J are TRBV6-2 or TRBV6-3 and TRBJ1-1, with TRBD1 identical over 8 bases. Germline CDR1 is MNHEY and CDR2 is SVGEGT. The CDR3 totals 17 residues. Trimming at V came to 0 bases and at J to 4 bases, leaving 10 bases not matched to a gene. CDR3: CASSYSGTGYFSTEAFF. For the CDR3, the DNA is TGTGCCAGCAGTTACTCGGGGACAGGTTATTTCAGCACTGAAGCTTTCTTT.

The chain is built from TRBV6-5 and TRBJ1-1; D gene ambiguous. V lost 0 bases to trimming and J lost 3 bases, with 11 bases between them. The CDR3 consists of 15 residues. The germline V gene has CDR1 MNHEY and CDR2 SVGAGI. The CDR3 spells CASSYSGSGDTEAFF. The CDR3 bases are TGTGCCAGCAGTTACTCAGGCAGCGGGGACACTGAAGCTTTCTTT.

The chain links TRBV6-2 or TRBV6-3 to TRBJ1-1; TRBD1 is a possible D gene (5 bases). This CDR3 is 13 amino acids long. Per the germline V gene, CDR1 is MNHEY and CDR2 is SVGEGT. V lost 11 bases, J lost 4 bases, and 17 bases lay in between. CDR3 in amino acids: CAESRAPGTEAFF. As DNA, the CDR3 is TGTGCCGAATCCAGGGCTCCCGGCACTGAAGCTTTCTTT.

This clonotype came up a few times. The V and J genes are TRBV15 and TRBJ2-2, with TRBD2 matching 9 bases. The CDR3 runs to 17 residues. CDR1 and CDR2 from the germline V gene are LNHNV and YYDKDF (reference sequence). V dropped 8 bases and J dropped 5; count of bases not matched to a gene: 15. CDR3 nucleotides: TGTGCCACCGCTCGGGCGGGGGGGCGGTTTAGGACCGGGGAGCTGTTTTTT. It codes for CATARAGGRFRTGELFF.

In regard to this clonotype: With only one base between it and a far larger clone, this is likely a read error. The CDR3 ends on some other residue instead of the conserved phenylalanine or tryptophan, so this is likely a read error. The chain is built from TRBV7-9 and TRBJ1-5; D gene uncertain. The CDR3 covers 16 residues. Germline V lookup: CDR1 SEHNR, CDR2 FQNEAQ (reference sequence). V was shortened by 4 bases and J by 0 bases, with 13 bases between the two germline ends. CDR3 bases: TGTGCCAGCAGCTCGCAGCGGGTTCCTAGCAATCAGCCCCAGCATATT. It translates to CASSSQRVPSNQPQHI.

This clonotype was found many times. V is TRBV6-1 and J is TRBJ1-4; the D is unclear. CDR3 size: 15 residues. The V gene lost 6 bases and the J gene lost 0 bases, with 11 bases spanning the gap. Germline values: CDR1 MNHNS, CDR2 SASEGT. CDR3 protein: CASSLDRATNEKLFF. Written as DNA, the CDR3 is TGTGCCAGCAGCCTTGACCGGGCAACTAATGAAAAACTGTTTTTT.